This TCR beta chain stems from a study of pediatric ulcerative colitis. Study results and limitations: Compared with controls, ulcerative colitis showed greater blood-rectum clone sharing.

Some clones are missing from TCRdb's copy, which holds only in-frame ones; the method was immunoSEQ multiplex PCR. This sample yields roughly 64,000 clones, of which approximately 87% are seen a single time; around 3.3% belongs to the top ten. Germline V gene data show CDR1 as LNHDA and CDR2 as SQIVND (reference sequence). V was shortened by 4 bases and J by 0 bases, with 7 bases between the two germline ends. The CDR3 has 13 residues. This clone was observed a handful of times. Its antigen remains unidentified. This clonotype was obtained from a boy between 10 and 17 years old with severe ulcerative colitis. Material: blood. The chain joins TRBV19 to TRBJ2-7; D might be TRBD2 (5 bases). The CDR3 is CASSSGYSYEQYF. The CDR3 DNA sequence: TGTGCCAGTAGTAGCGGGTACTCCTACGAGCAGTACTTC.